The present TCR beta chain was sequenced within a study of somatic mutations in cytotoxic T cells in rheumatoid arthritis. Across the study: Flow sorting of some V beta antibody-stained T cells reached nearly 100% purity, with V beta1+ cells also TCRB-sequenced.

Profiling relied on immunoSEQ multiplex PCR, and the TCRdb table lists in-frame clones only, not all of them. This table has roughly 17,000 clones, around 84% appearing once. With respect to this clone: The antigen remains unidentified.

Study observations and caveats: The antigen targets of the expanded CD8+ clones were unknown. Adjustment for multiple comparisons was not applied to the slight TRBV07 underrepresentation observed in rheumatoid arthritis patients.

This CDR3 has 14 amino acids. J was trimmed by 14 bases and V by 0 bases; bases with no gene match: 11. Germline CDR1 reads MGHRA; CDR2 reads YSYEKL. The V gene is TRBV4-1, the J gene TRBJ2-3; 7 nucleotides line up with TRBD1. Material: CD8+ T cells sorted from blood. The receptor comes from a woman between 35 and 50 years old with rheumatoid arthritis. Written as DNA, the CDR3 is TGCGCCAGCAGCCAAGACTTCGGGACAGAAGGGCTGTATTTT. It codes for CASSQDFGTEGLYF.